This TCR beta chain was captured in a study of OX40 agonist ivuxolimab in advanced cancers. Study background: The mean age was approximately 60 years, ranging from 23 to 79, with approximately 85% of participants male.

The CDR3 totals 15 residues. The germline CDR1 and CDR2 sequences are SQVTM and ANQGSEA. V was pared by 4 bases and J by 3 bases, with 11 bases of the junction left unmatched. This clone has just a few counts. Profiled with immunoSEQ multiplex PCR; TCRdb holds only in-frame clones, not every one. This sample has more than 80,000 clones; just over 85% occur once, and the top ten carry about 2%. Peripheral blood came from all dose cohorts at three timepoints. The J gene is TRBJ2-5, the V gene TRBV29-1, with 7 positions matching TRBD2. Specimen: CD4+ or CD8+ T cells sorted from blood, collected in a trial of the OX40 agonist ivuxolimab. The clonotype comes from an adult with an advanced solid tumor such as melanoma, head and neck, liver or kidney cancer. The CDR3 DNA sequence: TGCAGCGTTGCTCCGGTGCGGGGGTGGGAAGAGACCCAGTACTTC. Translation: CSVAPVRGWEETQYF.